This is a list of T cell receptor beta chains from one sample in a study of monozygotic twins with inflammatory bowel disease. With the 5' RACE reads reprocessed, TCRdb shows one record per CDR3 protein and no DNA. In total, the table holds approximately 340,000 distinct CDR3 sequences. Sample: blood. These receptors were taken from a human donor with ulcerative colitis or Crohn's disease, or a healthy co-twin of an affected twin (not recorded which). Both conserved end residues are part of each CDR3. The order of the fields is J gene, CDR3 length, V gene, CDR3 protein.

TRBJ1-1 15 TRBV6-5 CASSYRGQKSAEAFF
TRBJ2-2 15 TRBV7-6 CASSLGLAGTGELFF
TRBJ2-3 13 TRBV28 CASREGPTDTQYF
TRBJ1-2 14 TRBV20-1 CSARGTGFHYGYTF
TRBJ1-1 18 TRBV11-1 CASSLDRDIFFMNTEAFF
TRBJ2-5 13 TRBV20-1 CSARGQTQETQYF
TRBJ1-6 16 TRBV7-8 CASSFPIGLQSSPLHF
TRBJ2-5 14 TRBV5-1 CASSPRTGQETQYF
TRBJ1-1 13 TRBV6-5 CASSSETMAEAFF
TRBJ2-7 12 TRBV18 CASSPTAYEQYF
TRBJ2-5 16 TRBV11-2 CASSSGLAGPKETQYF
TRBJ1-1 14 TRBV12-3/TRBV12-4 CASSFQQGTTEAFF
TRBJ2-6 15 TRBV7-2 CASSQGRTGANVLTF
TRBJ1-1 19 TRBV5-1 CASSVGGSGPHEANTEAFF
TRBJ2-3 13 TRBV5-4 CASSLETTDTQYF
TRBJ1-1 14 TRBV5-1 CASSQGAGGTEAFF
TRBJ2-3 15 TRBV5-1 CASSTQGVDTDTQYF
TRBJ2-7 16 TRBV7-9 CASSPGRASKAYEQYF
TRBJ2-5 13 TRBV10-3 CAISGWGQETQYF
TRBJ2-7 15 TRBV9 CASSANSGRDDEQYF
TRBJ1-5 15 TRBV5-1 CASSLEGVSNQPQHF
TRBJ2-3 14 TRBV28 CANFSAGGTDTQYF
TRBJ1-4 15 TRBV4-1 CASSQIRDSREKLFF
TRBJ1-5 14 TRBV20-1 CSARDRADNQPQHF
TRBJ2-6 15 TRBV2 CASSAFTSGANVLTF
TRBJ2-3 14 TRBV12-3/TRBV12-4 CASSFGQSQDTQYF
TRBJ2-1 15 TRBV7-2 CASSLSSGLAQEQFF
TRBJ2-5 13 TRBV6-6 CASRNRGPETQYF
TRBJ1-1 16 TRBV6-1 CASSPHPGTGRTEAFF